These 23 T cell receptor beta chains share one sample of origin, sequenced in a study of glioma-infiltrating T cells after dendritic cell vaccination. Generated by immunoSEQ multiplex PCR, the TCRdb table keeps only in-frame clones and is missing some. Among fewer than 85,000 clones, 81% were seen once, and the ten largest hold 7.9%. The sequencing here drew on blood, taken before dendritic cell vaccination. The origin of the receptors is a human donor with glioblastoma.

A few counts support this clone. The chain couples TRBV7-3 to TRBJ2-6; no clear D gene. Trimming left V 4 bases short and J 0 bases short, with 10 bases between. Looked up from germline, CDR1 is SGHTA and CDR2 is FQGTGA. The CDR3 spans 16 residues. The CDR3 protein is CASSYEQFSGANVLTF. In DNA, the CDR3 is TGTGCCAGCAGCTATGAACAGTTCTCTGGGGCCAACGTCCTGACTTTC. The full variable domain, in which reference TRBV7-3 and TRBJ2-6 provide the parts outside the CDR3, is GAGVSQTPSNKVTEKGKYVELRCDPISGHTALYWYRQSLGQGPEFLIYFQGTGAADDSGLPNDRFFAVRPEGSVSTLKIQRTERGDSAVYLCASSYEQFSGANVLTFGAGSRLTVL.

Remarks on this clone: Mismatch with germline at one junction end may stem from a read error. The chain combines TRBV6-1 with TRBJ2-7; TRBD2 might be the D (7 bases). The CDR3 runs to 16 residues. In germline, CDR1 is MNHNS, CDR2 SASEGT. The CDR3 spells CASSAPQGRGATSRDF. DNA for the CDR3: TGTGCCAGCAGTGCGCCCCAGGGGAGGGGAGCTACGAGCAGGGACTTC.

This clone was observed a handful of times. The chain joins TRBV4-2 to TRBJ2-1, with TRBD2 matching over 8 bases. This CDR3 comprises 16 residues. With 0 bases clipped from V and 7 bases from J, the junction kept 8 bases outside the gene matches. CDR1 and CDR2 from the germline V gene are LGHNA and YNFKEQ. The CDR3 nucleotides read TGTGCCAGCAGCCAAGACGGGGGGGCCTTAAGGAATGAGCAGTTCTTC. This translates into CASSQDGGALRNEQFF.

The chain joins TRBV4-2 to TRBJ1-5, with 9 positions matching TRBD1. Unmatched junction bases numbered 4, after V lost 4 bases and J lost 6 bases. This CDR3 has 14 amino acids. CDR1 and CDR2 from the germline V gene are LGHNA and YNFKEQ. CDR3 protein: CASSPGQGTQPQHF. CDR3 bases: TGTGCCAGCAGCCCGGGACAGGGTACTCAGCCCCAGCATTTT.

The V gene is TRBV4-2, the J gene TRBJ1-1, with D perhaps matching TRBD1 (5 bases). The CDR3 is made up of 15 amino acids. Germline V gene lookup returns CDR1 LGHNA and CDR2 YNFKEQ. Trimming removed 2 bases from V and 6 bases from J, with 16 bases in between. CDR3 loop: CASSQLGAVSPEAFF. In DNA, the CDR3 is TGTGCCAGCAGCCAATTAGGGGCTGTGAGCCCTGAAGCTTTCTTT.

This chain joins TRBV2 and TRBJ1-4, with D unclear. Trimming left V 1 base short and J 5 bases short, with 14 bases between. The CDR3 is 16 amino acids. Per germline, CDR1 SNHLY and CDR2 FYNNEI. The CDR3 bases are TGTGCCAGCAGTGAAGATTCTCTGGGCGGGAATGAAAAACTGTTTTTT. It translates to CASSEDSLGGNEKLFF.

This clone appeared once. The CDR3 here is CASSLPREPGSYEQYF. CDR3 sequence (DNA): TGTGCCAGCAGTTTACCGAGGGAACCGGGCTCCTACGAGCAGTACTTC. The genes are TRBV28 and TRBJ2-7, with TRBD2 as a possible D gene (5 bases). V shed 2 bases and J shed 0 bases, with 14 bases lying between them. Germline V gene data show CDR1 as MDHEN and CDR2 as SYDVKM. The length of the CDR3 is 16 residues.

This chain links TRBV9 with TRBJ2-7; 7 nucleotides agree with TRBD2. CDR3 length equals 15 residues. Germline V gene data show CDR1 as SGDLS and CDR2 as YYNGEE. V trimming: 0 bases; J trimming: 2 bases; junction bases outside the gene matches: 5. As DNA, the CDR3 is TGTGCCAGCAGCGTAGGGACTAGTGAGACCTACGAGCAGTACTTC. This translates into CASSVGTSETYEQYF.

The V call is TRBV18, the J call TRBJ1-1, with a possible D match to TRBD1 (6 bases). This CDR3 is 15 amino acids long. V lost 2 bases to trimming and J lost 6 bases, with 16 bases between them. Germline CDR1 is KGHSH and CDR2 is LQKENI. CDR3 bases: TGTGCCAGCTCACCAGGGGGCTCCTTTCTTGCTGAAGCTTTCTTT. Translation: CASSPGGSFLAEAFF.

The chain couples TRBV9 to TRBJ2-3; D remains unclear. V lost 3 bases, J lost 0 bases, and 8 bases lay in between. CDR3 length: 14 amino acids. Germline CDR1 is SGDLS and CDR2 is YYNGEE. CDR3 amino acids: CASSALLSTDTQYF. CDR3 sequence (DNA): TGTGCCAGCAGCGCGCTACTGAGCACAGATACGCAGTATTTT. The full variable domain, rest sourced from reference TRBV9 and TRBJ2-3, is DSGVTQTPKHLITATGQRVTLRCSPRSGDLSVYWYQQSLDQGLQFLIQYYNGEERAKGNILERFSAQQFPDLHSELNLSSLELGDSALYFCASSALLSTDTQYFGPGTRLTVL.

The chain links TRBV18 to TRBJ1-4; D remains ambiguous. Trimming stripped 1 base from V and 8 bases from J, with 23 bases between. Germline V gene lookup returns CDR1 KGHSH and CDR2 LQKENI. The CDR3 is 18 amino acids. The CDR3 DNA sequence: TGTGCCAGCTCACCACAAGAGGGCCTGTGGACCGAAGTCGAAAAACTGTTTTTT. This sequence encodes CASSPQEGLWTEVEKLFF.

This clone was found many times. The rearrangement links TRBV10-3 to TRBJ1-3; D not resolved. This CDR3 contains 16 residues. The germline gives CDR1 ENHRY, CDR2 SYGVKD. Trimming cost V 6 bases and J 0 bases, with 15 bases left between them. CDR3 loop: CAIREWTGSSGNTIYF. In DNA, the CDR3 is TGTGCCATCAGAGAATGGACGGGGAGCTCTGGAAACACCATATATTTT.

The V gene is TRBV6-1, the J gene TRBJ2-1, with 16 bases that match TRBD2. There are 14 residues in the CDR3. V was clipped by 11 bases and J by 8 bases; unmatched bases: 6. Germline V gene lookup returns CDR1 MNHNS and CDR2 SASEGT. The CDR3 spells CAGGTSGGADEQFF. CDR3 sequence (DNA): TGTGCCGGCGGGACTAGCGGGGGGGCGGATGAGCAGTTCTTC.

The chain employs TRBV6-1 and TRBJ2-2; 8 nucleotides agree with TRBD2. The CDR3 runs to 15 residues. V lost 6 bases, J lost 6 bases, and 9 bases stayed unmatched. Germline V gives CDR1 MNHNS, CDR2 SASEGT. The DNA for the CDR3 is TGTGCCAGCAGGCCGGGACTAGGGACGGCCGGGGAGCTGTTTTTT. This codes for CASRPGLGTAGELFF.

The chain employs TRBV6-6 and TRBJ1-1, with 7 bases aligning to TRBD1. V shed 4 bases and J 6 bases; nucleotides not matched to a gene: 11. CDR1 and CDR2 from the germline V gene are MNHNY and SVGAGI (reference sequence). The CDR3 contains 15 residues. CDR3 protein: CASSSSRTGDSEAFF. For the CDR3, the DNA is TGTGCCAGCAGTTCGAGCCGTACAGGGGACTCTGAAGCTTTCTTT.

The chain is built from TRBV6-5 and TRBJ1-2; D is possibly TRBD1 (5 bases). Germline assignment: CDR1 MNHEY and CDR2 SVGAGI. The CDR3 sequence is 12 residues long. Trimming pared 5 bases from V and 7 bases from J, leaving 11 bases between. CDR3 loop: CASSTEGSGYTF. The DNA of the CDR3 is TGTGCCAGCAGTACGGAGGGGTCTGGCTACACCTTC.

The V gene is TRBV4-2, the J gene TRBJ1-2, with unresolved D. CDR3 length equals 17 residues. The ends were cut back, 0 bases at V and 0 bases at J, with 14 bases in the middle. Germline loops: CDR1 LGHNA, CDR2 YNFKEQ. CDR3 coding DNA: TGTGCCAGCAGCCAAGAGGAGGGCCAGCAGACTAACTATGGCTACACCTTC. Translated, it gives CASSQEEGQQTNYGYTF.

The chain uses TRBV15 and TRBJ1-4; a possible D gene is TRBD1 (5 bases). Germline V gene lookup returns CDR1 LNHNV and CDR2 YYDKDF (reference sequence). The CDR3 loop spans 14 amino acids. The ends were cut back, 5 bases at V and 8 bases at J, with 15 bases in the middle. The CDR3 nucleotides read TGTGCCACCAGCCCAGATTCGGGGGAAGAAAAACTGTTTTTT. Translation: CATSPDSGEEKLFF.

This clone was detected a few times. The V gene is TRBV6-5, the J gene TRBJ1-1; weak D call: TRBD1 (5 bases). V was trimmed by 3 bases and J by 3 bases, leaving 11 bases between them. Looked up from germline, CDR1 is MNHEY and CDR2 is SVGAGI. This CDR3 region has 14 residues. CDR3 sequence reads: CASSYEDTDTEAFF. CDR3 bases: TGTGCCAGCAGTTATGAGGACACTGACACTGAAGCTTTCTTT.

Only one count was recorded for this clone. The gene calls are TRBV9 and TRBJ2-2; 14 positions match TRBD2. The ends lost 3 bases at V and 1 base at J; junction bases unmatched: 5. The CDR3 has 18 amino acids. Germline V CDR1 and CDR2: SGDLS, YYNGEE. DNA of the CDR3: TGTGCCAGCAGCGGCGGGACTAGCGGGGGCCTGAACACCGGGGAGCTGTTTTTT. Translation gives CASSGGTSGGLNTGELFF.

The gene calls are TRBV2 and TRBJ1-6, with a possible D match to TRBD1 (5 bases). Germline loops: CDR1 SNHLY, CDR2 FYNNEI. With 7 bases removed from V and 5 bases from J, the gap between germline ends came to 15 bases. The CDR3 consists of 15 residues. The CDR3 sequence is CASMRGEYNNSPLHF. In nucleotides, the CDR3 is TGTGCCAGCATGCGGGGGGAGTATAATAATTCACCCCTCCACTTT.

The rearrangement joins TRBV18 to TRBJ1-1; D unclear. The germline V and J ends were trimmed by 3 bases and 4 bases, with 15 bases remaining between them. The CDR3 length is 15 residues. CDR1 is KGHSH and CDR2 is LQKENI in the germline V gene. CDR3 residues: CASSPLSSEATEAFF. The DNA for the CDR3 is TGTGCCAGCTCACCGCTTAGCAGCGAGGCCACTGAAGCTTTCTTT. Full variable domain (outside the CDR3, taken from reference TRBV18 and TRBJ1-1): NAGVMQNPRHLVRRRGQEARLRCSPMKGHSHVYWYRQLPEEGLKFMVYLQKENIIDESGMPKERFSAEFPKEGPSILRIQQVVRGDSAAYFCASSPLSSEATEAFFGQGTRLTVV.

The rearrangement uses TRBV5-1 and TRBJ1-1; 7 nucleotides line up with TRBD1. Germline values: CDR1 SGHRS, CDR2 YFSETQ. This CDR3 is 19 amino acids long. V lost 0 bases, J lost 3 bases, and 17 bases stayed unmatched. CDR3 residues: CASSLEGAGEKTGYTEAFF. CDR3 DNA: TGCGCCAGCAGCTTGGAGGGGGCCGGAGAAAAAACGGGGTACACTGAAGCTTTCTTT. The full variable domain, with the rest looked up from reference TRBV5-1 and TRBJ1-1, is KAGVTQTPRYLIKTRGQQVTLSCSPISGHRSVSWYQQTPGQGLQFLFEYFSETQRNKGNFPGRFSGRQFSNSRSEMNVSTLELGDSALYLCASSLEGAGEKTGYTEAFFGQGTRLTVV.